This is a list of T cell receptor beta chains from one sample in a study of blood T cell repertoires in COVID-19. The data were produced by immunoSEQ multiplex PCR, yet TCRdb's version contains in-frame clones alone and is incomplete. The sample shows over 200,000 clones, 80% to 90% of them seen only once. The sequencing input was PBMCs or T cells enriched from blood (not recorded which). The receptors here all came from a woman aged 30 to 39 who had been exposed to COVID-19. The CDR3 runs from the conserved cysteine through the conserved F or W. D genes are given only for firm matches. Some rows mark clone size as missing; the rest say once, few, many or name a class of expanded clone.

j_gene	abundance	d_gene	v_gene	CDR3aa	CDR3nt
TRBJ1-2	NA	NA	TRBV11-2	CASSPSGADYGYTF	TGTGCCAGCAGCCCCAGTGGGGCAGACTATGGCTACACCTTC
TRBJ2-1	NA	TRBD2	TRBV2	CASRIAGGINEQFF	TGTGCCAGCCGAATAGCGGGAGGGATAAATGAGCAGTTCTTC
TRBJ2-1	NA	NA	TRBV9	CASSLGQRYNEQFF	TGTGCCAGCAGCCTCGGACAGAGATACAATGAGCAGTTCTTC
TRBJ1-3	NA	NA	TRBV7-9	CASSHVQGPEGNTIYF	TGTGCCAGCAGCCACGTCCAGGGCCCCGAAGGAAACACCATATATTTT
TRBJ1-2	NA	TRBD1	TRBV19	CASSIKQGSGGDVYGYTF	TGTGCCAGTAGTATAAAGCAGGGGTCAGGGGGCGACGTCTATGGCTACACCTTC
TRBJ1-5	once	NA	TRBV4-2	CASSQTDSNQPQHF	TGTGCCAGCAGCCAGACAGATAGCAATCAGCCCCAGCATTTT
TRBJ2-1	NA	TRBD2	TRBV6-2/TRBV6-3	CASSSLGLAGFSYNEQFF	TGTGCCAGCAGTTCCCTCGGACTAGCGGGGTTCTCCTACAATGAGCAGTTCTTC
TRBJ2-7	NA	NA	TRBV11-2	CASSLVETGLSEQYF	TGTGCCAGCAGCTTAGTAGAGACAGGCTTAAGCGAGCAGTACTTC
TRBJ1-4	NA	NA	TRBV9	CASSAGVTNEKLFF	TGTGCCAGCAGCGCCGGGGTGACTAATGAAAAACTGTTTTTT
TRBJ2-7	NA	NA	TRBV6-2/TRBV6-3	CASSYRRYEQYF	TGTGCCAGCAGTTATCGTCGGTACGAGCAGTACTTC
TRBJ1-2	NA	NA	TRBV24-1	CATPQDRPDGYTF	TGTGCCACTCCACAAGACAGGCCCGATGGCTACACCTTC
TRBJ2-5	NA	NA	TRBV3-1/TRBV3-2	CASSQRQEQETQYF	TGTGCCAGCAGCCAACGACAGGAGCAAGAGACCCAGTACTTC
TRBJ1-1	few	NA	TRBV28	CASALGALNTEAFF	TGTGCCAGCGCACTAGGAGCCCTGAACACTGAAGCTTTCTTT
TRBJ2-2	NA	TRBD2	TRBV9	CASSALAGARTGELFF	TGTGCCAGCAGCGCCCTAGCGGGAGCTCGCACCGGGGAGCTGTTTTTT
TRBJ2-1	NA	TRBD2	TRBV2	CARQGLAGGPGYNEQFF	TGTGCCAGACAGGGACTAGCGGGAGGGCCGGGTTACAATGAGCAGTTCTTC
TRBJ2-5	once	NA	TRBV19	CASSRVGETQYF	TGTGCCAGTAGTCGGGTCGGGGAGACCCAGTACTTC
TRBJ1-1	NA	NA	TRBV12-3/TRBV12-4	CASSFGGTEAFF	TGTGCCAGCAGTTTCGGAGGCACTGAAGCTTTCTTT
TRBJ2-7	few	TRBD1	TRBV11-2	CASSLGQGSEQYF	TGTGCCAGCAGCTTGGGACAGGGGAGCGAGCAGTACTTC
TRBJ1-5	NA	NA	TRBV28	CASSLEEGRASNQPQHF	TGTGCCAGCAGTTTAGAGGAGGGAAGGGCTAGCAATCAGCCCCAGCATTTT
TRBJ2-5	NA	NA	TRBV5-1	CASSTGPTEGETQYF	TGCGCCAGCAGCACGGGCCCAACGGAGGGGGAGACCCAGTACTTC
TRBJ1-2	NA	TRBD1	TRBV5-6	CASSWPAPGQGFDGYTF	TGTGCCAGCAGCTGGCCAGCTCCGGGACAGGGCTTTGATGGCTACACCTTC
TRBJ1-5	NA	TRBD1	TRBV3-1/TRBV3-2	CASSQSGGRGNQPQHF	TGTGCCAGCAGCCAATCAGGGGGCCGCGGCAATCAGCCCCAGCATTTT
TRBJ2-7	NA	TRBD2	TRBV28	CASSPGTSRSEQYF	TGTGCCAGCAGTCCCGGGACTAGCCGTAGCGAGCAGTACTTC
TRBJ2-3	NA	NA	TRBV7-2	CASSRWSRAGDTQYF	TGTGCCAGCAGCCGCTGGTCGCGGGCGGGAGATACGCAGTATTTT
TRBJ1-6	NA	TRBD1	TRBV3-1/TRBV3-2	CASSQGWGQGDSPLHF	TGTGCCAGCAGCCAGGGGTGGGGACAGGGCGATTCACCCCTCCACTTT
TRBJ1-2	NA	NA	TRBV5-1	CASSLSRGATVNYGYTF	TGCGCCAGCAGCTTGAGTAGGGGCGCGACAGTTAACTATGGCTACACCTTC
TRBJ1-2	NA	TRBD1	TRBV5-1	CASSLVPVTGRYGYTF	TGCGCCAGCAGCTTGGTACCCGTGACAGGGAGGTATGGCTACACCTTC
TRBJ2-1	NA	NA	TRBV20-1	CSAAGIEQFF	TGCAGTGCCGCCGGGATCGAGCAGTTCTTC
TRBJ1-5	NA	NA	TRBV5-1	CASSLGGRTDQPQHF	TGCGCCAGCAGCTTGGGGGGAAGGACAGACCAGCCCCAGCATTTT
TRBJ1-2	NA	TRBD1	TRBV15	CATSRVRGQGGNGYTF	TGTGCCACCAGCAGGGTCCGAGGACAGGGGGGCAATGGCTACACCTTC
TRBJ2-3	NA	TRBD2	TRBV2	CASSDLAGGSDTQYF	TGTGCCAGCAGCGACCTAGCGGGAGGTTCAGATACGCAGTATTTT
TRBJ2-2	few	TRBD2	TRBV5-1	CASSRKPIAGGGNTGELFF	TGCGCCAGCAGCCGAAAACCTATAGCGGGAGGGGGGAACACCGGGGAGCTGTTTTTT
TRBJ2-5	NA	TRBD2	TRBV11-2	CASSSLAGGPVDETQYF	TGTGCCAGCAGCTCCCTAGCGGGAGGGCCCGTAGATGAGACCCAGTACTTC
TRBJ2-1	NA	TRBD2	TRBV2	CASAAGAVSYNEQFF	TGTGCCAGCGCAGCGGGAGCGGTCTCCTACAATGAGCAGTTCTTC
TRBJ1-6	NA	NA	TRBV27	CASSAGIALHF	TGTGCCAGCAGTGCCGGTATAGCCCTCCACTTT
TRBJ1-3	NA	NA	TRBV25-1	CASSEYGGAGNTIYF	TGTGCCAGCAGTGAATATGGGGGCGCTGGAAACACCATATATTTT
TRBJ1-6	few	TRBD1	TRBV2	CASRARDSNSPLHF	TGTGCCAGCAGAGCGCGGGACAGCAATTCACCCCTCCACTTT
TRBJ1-2	NA	NA	TRBV7-9	CASSLATDYTRYGYTF	TGTGCCAGCAGCTTAGCAACAGATTACACACGGTATGGCTACACCTTC
TRBJ2-7	NA	NA	TRBV5-4	CASSLAGPSSYEQYF	TGTGCCAGCAGCTTAGCGGGCCCTAGCTCCTACGAGCAGTACTTC
TRBJ2-6	NA	TRBD1	TRBV24-1	CATSGGDRVAGANVLTF	TGTGCCACCAGTGGGGGGGACAGGGTCGCCGGGGCCAACGTCCTGACTTTC
TRBJ2-2	NA	TRBD2	TRBV25-1	CASISGGPLTGELFF	TGTGCCAGCATTTCGGGAGGGCCGCTCACCGGGGAGCTGTTTTTT
TRBJ2-7	NA	NA	TRBV28	CASSYGSLRAVYEQYF	TGTGCCAGCAGCTATGGGTCGCTTCGAGCGGTCTACGAGCAGTACTTC
TRBJ1-1	NA	NA	TRBV19	CASSIRVIGGEAFF	TGTGCCAGTAGTATCAGGGTAATTGGTGGTGAAGCTTTCTTT
TRBJ1-2	NA	NA	TRBV7-9	CASSPRGGHYGYTF	TGTGCCAGCAGCCCGAGGGGGGGGCACTATGGCTACACCTTC
TRBJ1-3	NA	NA	TRBV14	CASSQVPLNSGNTIYF	TGTGCCAGCAGCCAAGTACCACTCAACTCTGGAAACACCATATATTTT
TRBJ2-3	NA	NA	TRBV5-1	CASSPPGVGTDTQYF	TGCGCCAGCAGCCCCCCGGGAGTCGGCACAGATACGCAGTATTTT
TRBJ1-4	NA	TRBD1	TRBV4-1	CASSDQGAEGEKLFF	TGCGCCAGCAGTGACCAGGGGGCGGAGGGAGAAAAACTGTTTTTT
TRBJ2-2	NA	NA	TRBV29-1	CSVSMTPNTGELFF	TGCAGCGTTAGTATGACTCCGAACACCGGGGAGCTGTTTTTT